This T cell receptor beta chain was captured by sequencing in a study of technical replicates of blood from a handful of donors. CDR3 length: 11 residues. The germline V and J ends were trimmed by 1 base and 8 bases, with 5 bases remaining between them. In germline, CDR1 is SNHLY, CDR2 FYNNEI. Measured with immunoSEQ multiplex PCR; TCRdb has only the in-frame clones, and not every one. This sample has 68,000 or so clones, with less than 98% found just once. Input material: T cells isolated from PBMCs. This receptor was identified in a human donor in good health. The rearrangement uses TRBV2 and TRBJ1-2; D is uncertain. This CDR3 reads CASSEVVGYTF. CDR3 sequence (DNA): TGTGCCAGCAGTGAAGTAGTCGGCTACACCTTC. Filled out from reference TRBV2 and TRBJ1-2, the complete variable domain reads EPEVTQTPSHQVTQMGQEVILRCVPISNHLYFYWYRQILGQKVEFLVSFYNNEISEKSEIFDDQFSVERPDGSNFTLKIRSTKLEDSAMYFCASSEVVGYTFGSGTRLTVV.